These T cell receptor beta chains were read from a single sample in a study of blood T cell repertoires in COVID-19. Generated by immunoSEQ multiplex PCR, the TCRdb table keeps only in-frame clones and is missing some. This sample has around 100,000 clones, with around four fifths found just once. The sequencing input was peripheral blood. The source is a woman aged 70-85 years with acute or convalescent COVID-19. Both conserved end residues are part of each CDR3. D genes are given only for firm matches. Clone size is given for some rows only: seen once, a few or many times, or a class if the clone is expanded.

.,TRBV2,.,TRBJ1-5,CASSEPQGSNQPQHF,TGTGCCAGCAGCGAACCGCAGGGTAGCAATCAGCCCCAGCATTTT
TRBD1,TRBV7-8,.,TRBJ1-1,CASSSDRDGLGTEAFF,TGTGCCAGCAGCTCCGACAGGGACGGGCTAGGGACTGAAGCTTTCTTT
TRBD1,TRBV28,once,TRBJ1-2,CASRPQGARWGYTF,TGTGCCAGCAGACCACAGGGGGCCCGTTGGGGCTACACCTTC
TRBD1,TRBV5-4,once,TRBJ2-4,CASSPTGDIQYF,TGTGCCAGCAGCCCGACAGGGGACATTCAGTACTTC
.,TRBV6-5,.,TRBJ1-1,CASTKRNRVGEAFF,TGTGCCAGCACCAAGAGAAACAGGGTCGGTGAAGCTTTCTTT
.,TRBV6-5,.,TRBJ1-1,CASSHGDIAEAFF,TGTGCCAGCAGCCACGGGGACATCGCTGAAGCTTTCTTT
.,TRBV5-6,.,TRBJ2-5,CASSRQAGAETQYF,TGTGCCAGCAGCCGCCAGGCGGGCGCAGAGACCCAGTACTTC
.,TRBV10-2,.,TRBJ1-5,CASSESGTIQPQHF,TGCGCCAGCAGTGAGTCGGGGACAATCCAGCCCCAGCATTTT
.,TRBV5-1,.,TRBJ2-3,CASSLVGSSTDTQYF,TGCGCCAGCAGCCTAGTGGGTTCTAGCACAGATACGCAGTATTTT
.,TRBV6-5,.,TRBJ1-1,CATRVGGNTEAFF,TGTGCCACCCGTGTGGGGGGGAACACTGAAGCTTTCTTT